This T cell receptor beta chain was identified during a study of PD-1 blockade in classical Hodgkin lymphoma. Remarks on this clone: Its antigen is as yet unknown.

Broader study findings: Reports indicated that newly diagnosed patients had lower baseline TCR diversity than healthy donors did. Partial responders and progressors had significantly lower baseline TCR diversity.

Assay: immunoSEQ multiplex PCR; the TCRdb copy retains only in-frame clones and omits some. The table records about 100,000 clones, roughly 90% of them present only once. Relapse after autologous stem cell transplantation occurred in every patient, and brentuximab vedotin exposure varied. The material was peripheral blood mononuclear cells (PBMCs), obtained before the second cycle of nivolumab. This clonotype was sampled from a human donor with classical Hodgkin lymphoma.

The CDR3, as DNA: TGTGCCAGCAGCCCTTACCTGGAGACCCAGTACTTC. Its protein product is CASSPYLETQYF. The genes are TRBV7-6 and TRBJ2-5; D gene uncertain. This CDR3 region has 12 residues. V was shortened by 5 bases and J by 5 bases, with 9 bases between the two germline ends. In germline, CDR1 is SGHVS, CDR2 FNYEAQ.